This is a list of T cell receptor beta chains from one sample in a study of blood T cell repertoires in COVID-19. Sequencing used immunoSEQ multiplex PCR; TCRdb keeps in-frame clones, though not all of them. Of about 240,000 clones in the sample, roughly 89% are singletons; the top ten hold just under 9%. Material: PBMCs or T cells enriched from blood (not recorded which). The receptors come from a man aged 35 to 55 who had recovered from COVID-19. Both conserved end residues are part of each CDR3. D genes are given only for firm matches. A row's size may be missing; if present it is once, few, many or a size class.

j_call: TRBJ2-7
d_call: TRBD1
cdr3_length: 16
v_call: TRBV2
clone_size: NA
cdr3_nt: TGTGCCAGCAGGGCCCCAGGGGGAAGCTCCTCCTACGAGCAGTACTTC
cdr3_aa: CASRAPGGSSSYEQYF

j_call: TRBJ1-3
d_call: NA
cdr3_length: 13
v_call: TRBV29-1
clone_size: few
cdr3_nt: TGCAGCGTTGGAGGGAGCTCTGGAAACACCATATATTTT
cdr3_aa: CSVGGSSGNTIYF

j_call: TRBJ2-7
d_call: NA
cdr3_length: 15
v_call: TRBV5-6
clone_size: NA
cdr3_nt: TGTGCCAGCCACCCACCGGGACACATCCGCTACGAGCAGTACTTC
cdr3_aa: CASHPPGHIRYEQYF

j_call: TRBJ2-7
d_call: NA
cdr3_length: 16
v_call: TRBV3-1/TRBV3-2
clone_size: once
cdr3_nt: TGTGCCAGCAGCCGCCGTGGGCGTCGGGAACCCTACGAGCAGTACTTC
cdr3_aa: CASSRRGRREPYEQYF

j_call: TRBJ2-1
d_call: NA
cdr3_length: 15
v_call: TRBV12-2
clone_size: NA
cdr3_nt: TGTGCAAGTCGCTTGGAGGTTCGGGGAATCAATGAGCAGTTCTTC
cdr3_aa: CASRLEVRGINEQFF

j_call: TRBJ2-3
d_call: TRBD1
cdr3_length: 15
v_call: TRBV5-1
clone_size: NA
cdr3_nt: TGCGCCAGCAGCTGGCATGGCAGGGGGTCAGATACGCAGTATTTT
cdr3_aa: CASSWHGRGSDTQYF

j_call: TRBJ2-1
d_call: TRBD2
cdr3_length: 16
v_call: TRBV14
clone_size: NA
cdr3_nt: TGTGCCAGCAGCCACCCAACTAGCGGGGGGGCGGATGAGCAGTTCTTC
cdr3_aa: CASSHPTSGGADEQFF

j_call: TRBJ1-5
d_call: TRBD1
cdr3_length: 18
v_call: TRBV7-2
clone_size: NA
cdr3_nt: TGTGCCAGCAGCTTAATGCCCTGGACAGGATTGAGCAATCAGCCCCAGCATTTT
cdr3_aa: CASSLMPWTGLSNQPQHF

j_call: TRBJ2-5
d_call: TRBD2
cdr3_length: 17
v_call: TRBV7-2
clone_size: NA
cdr3_nt: TGTGCCAGCAGCTTATTGCTAGCGGGAGTGGGACGGGAGACCCAGTACTTC
cdr3_aa: CASSLLLAGVGRETQYF

j_call: TRBJ2-7
d_call: TRBD1
cdr3_length: 13
v_call: TRBV19
clone_size: NA
cdr3_nt: TGTGCCAGTACCCCGGACAGGGGATACGAGCAGTACTTC
cdr3_aa: CASTPDRGYEQYF

j_call: TRBJ2-7
d_call: NA
cdr3_length: 14
v_call: TRBV7-8
clone_size: NA
cdr3_nt: TGTGCCAGCAGCTTAGTTCGGGTCGGCTACGAGCAGTACTTC
cdr3_aa: CASSLVRVGYEQYF

j_call: TRBJ1-5
d_call: NA
cdr3_length: 18
v_call: TRBV28
clone_size: NA
cdr3_nt: TGTGCCAGCAGCCCCCCGGGGGGGAACCTTTATAGCAATCAGCCCCAGCATTTT
cdr3_aa: CASSPPGGNLYSNQPQHF

j_call: TRBJ2-1
d_call: TRBD2
cdr3_length: 19
v_call: TRBV4-1
clone_size: NA
cdr3_nt: TGCGCCAGCAGCCACAAAGGTAGGGCGGGAGGGAGCTCCTACAATGAGCAGTTCTTC
cdr3_aa: CASSHKGRAGGSSYNEQFF

j_call: TRBJ2-3
d_call: NA
cdr3_length: 13
v_call: TRBV11-2
clone_size: NA
cdr3_nt: TGTGCCAGCAGCTTATATTTGTCAGATACGCAGTATTTT
cdr3_aa: CASSLYLSDTQYF

j_call: TRBJ1-5
d_call: TRBD1
cdr3_length: 16
v_call: TRBV7-2
clone_size: NA
cdr3_nt: TGTGCCAGCAGCTCCCGGGGGACAGGCTGGAATCAGCCCCAGCATTTT
cdr3_aa: CASSSRGTGWNQPQHF

j_call: TRBJ1-2
d_call: TRBD1
cdr3_length: 14
v_call: TRBV6-5
clone_size: NA
cdr3_nt: TGTGCCAGCAGTTACACCGGGACAGCCTATGGCTACACCTTC
cdr3_aa: CASSYTGTAYGYTF

j_call: TRBJ2-2
d_call: NA
cdr3_length: 15
v_call: TRBV11-2
clone_size: NA
cdr3_nt: TGTGCCAGCAGTTCGGCCAGGGGCAACACCGGGGAGCTGTTTTTT
cdr3_aa: CASSSARGNTGELFF

j_call: TRBJ2-5
d_call: NA
cdr3_length: 14
v_call: TRBV4-3
clone_size: NA
cdr3_nt: TGCGCCAGCAGCCAAGAGATCGGGAAGGAGACCCAGTACTTC
cdr3_aa: CASSQEIGKETQYF

j_call: TRBJ2-3
d_call: NA
cdr3_length: 15
v_call: TRBV7-2
clone_size: NA
cdr3_nt: TGTGCCAGCAGCCTAAACAGGGAATTTGCAGATACGCAGTATTTT
cdr3_aa: CASSLNREFADTQYF

j_call: TRBJ1-2
d_call: TRBD1
cdr3_length: 15
v_call: TRBV7-9
clone_size: NA
cdr3_nt: TGTGCCAGCAGCTTCACAGGGGGTCAGAACTATGGCTACACCTTC
cdr3_aa: CASSFTGGQNYGYTF

j_call: TRBJ2-1
d_call: TRBD2
cdr3_length: 15
v_call: TRBV5-1
clone_size: NA
cdr3_nt: TGCGCCAGCTTTCCGACTAGCGGGGGCTACAATGAGCAGTTCTTC
cdr3_aa: CASFPTSGGYNEQFF

j_call: TRBJ2-7
d_call: TRBD1
cdr3_length: 15
v_call: TRBV6-5
clone_size: NA
cdr3_nt: TGTGCCAGCAGTTTCTTAGGACAGGGAGCCTACGAGCAGTACTTC
cdr3_aa: CASSFLGQGAYEQYF

j_call: TRBJ2-7
d_call: NA
cdr3_length: 14
v_call: TRBV1
clone_size: NA
cdr3_nt: TGCACCAGCAGCCAGCGGGGGGCAGGCTACGAGCAGTACTTC
cdr3_aa: CTSSQRGAGYEQYF

j_call: TRBJ2-5
d_call: TRBD2
cdr3_length: 16
v_call: TRBV7-6
clone_size: once
cdr3_nt: TGTGCCAGCAGCTTAGCATATAGCGGGAGTAGAGAGACCCAGTACTTC
cdr3_aa: CASSLAYSGSRETQYF

j_call: TRBJ1-5
d_call: NA
cdr3_length: 14
v_call: TRBV27
clone_size: NA
cdr3_nt: TGTGCCAGCAGTTTAATGGGGGGAAATCAGCCCCAGCATTTT
cdr3_aa: CASSLMGGNQPQHF

j_call: TRBJ1-6
d_call: NA
cdr3_length: 15
v_call: TRBV5-1
clone_size: NA
cdr3_nt: TGCGCCAGCAGCACGGCGGCAGCCGAGGGTTCACCCCTCCACTTT
cdr3_aa: CASSTAAAEGSPLHF

j_call: TRBJ2-1
d_call: TRBD2
cdr3_length: 15
v_call: TRBV4-1
clone_size: NA
cdr3_nt: TGCGCCAGCAGCCAAGAAGCGGGGGACTACAATGAGCAGTTCTTC
cdr3_aa: CASSQEAGDYNEQFF

j_call: TRBJ1-6
d_call: TRBD1
cdr3_length: 15
v_call: TRBV28
clone_size: NA
cdr3_nt: TGTGCCAGCAGTTCTCGGGACAGAGCAAGTTCACCCCTCCACTTT
cdr3_aa: CASSSRDRASSPLHF

j_call: TRBJ1-2
d_call: NA
cdr3_length: 16
v_call: TRBV5-4
clone_size: few
cdr3_nt: TGTGCCAGCAGCTTGAATGTCGGGGCGGGGGCAGTAGGCTACACCTTC
cdr3_aa: CASSLNVGAGAVGYTF

j_call: TRBJ1-1
d_call: TRBD1
cdr3_length: 15
v_call: TRBV5-6
clone_size: NA
cdr3_nt: TGTGCCAGCAGCCAGACGGACAGGGTAAACACTGAAGCTTTCTTT
cdr3_aa: CASSQTDRVNTEAFF

j_call: TRBJ1-4
d_call: NA
cdr3_length: 11
v_call: TRBV19
clone_size: NA
cdr3_nt: TGTGCCAGCCGACAGGTTGAAAAACTGTTTTTT
cdr3_aa: CASRQVEKLFF